This T cell receptor beta chain was identified during a study of cytomegalovirus exposure and HLA in healthy donors. Study conclusions and caveats: In a later analysis, at a false discovery rate of 0.05, 15,000 to 20,000 TCR beta sequences matched HLA alleles.

A remark on this clone: The antigen is unknown.

Use of 60 Vbeta and 13 Jbeta primers characterized the PCR. The data were produced by immunoSEQ multiplex PCR, yet TCRdb's version contains in-frame clones alone and is incomplete. Of fewer than 200,000 clones in the sample, 70% to 80% were seen once. Germline V gene sequence: CDR1 SGHNT, CDR2 YYREEE (reference sequence). V was pared by 4 bases and J by 2 bases, with 1 base of the junction left unmatched. CDR3 length equals 15 residues. The chain combines TRBV5-4 with TRBJ2-1; 12 nucleotides line up with TRBD2. Sequenced: PBMCs. This TCR was sampled from a woman between 25 and 40 years old in good health and CMV-seropositive. The CDR3 sequence: CASSPSGRAYNEQFF. The DNA of the CDR3 is TGTGCCAGCAGCCCTAGCGGGAGGGCCTACAATGAGCAGTTCTTC.